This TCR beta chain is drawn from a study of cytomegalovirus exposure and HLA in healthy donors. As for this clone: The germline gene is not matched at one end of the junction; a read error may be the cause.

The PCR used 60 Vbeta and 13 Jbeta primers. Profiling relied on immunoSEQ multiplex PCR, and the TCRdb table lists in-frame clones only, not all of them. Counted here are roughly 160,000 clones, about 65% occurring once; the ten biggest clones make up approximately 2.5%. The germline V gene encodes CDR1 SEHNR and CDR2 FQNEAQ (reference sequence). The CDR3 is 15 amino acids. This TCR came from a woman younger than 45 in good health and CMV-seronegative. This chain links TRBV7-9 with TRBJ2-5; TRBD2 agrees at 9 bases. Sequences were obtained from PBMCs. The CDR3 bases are TGTTCCAGCAGCTCCTGGCGGGGGGGCCAAGAGACCCAGTACTTC. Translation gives CSSSSWRGGQETQYF. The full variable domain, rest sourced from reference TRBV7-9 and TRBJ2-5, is DTGVSQNPRHKITKRGQNVTFRCDPISEHNRLYWYRQTLGQGPEFLTYFQNEAQLEKSRLLSDRFSAERPKGSFSTLEIQRTEQGDSAMYLCSSSSWRGGQETQYFGPGTRLLVL.